The T cell receptor (beta chain) under discussion was sequenced for a study of CD8+ T cells in alopecia areata. This clone was observed once. This CDR3 is built from 15 residues. V lost 6 bases, J lost 2 bases, and 17 bases lay in between. Germline CDR1 LNHDA, CDR2 SQIVND (reference sequence). cDNA prepared by RNA extraction and subsequent reverse transcription served as the template for sequencing. Sequenced by immunoSEQ multiplex PCR; TCRdb stores in-frame clones only, minus some. Of some 130,000 clones listed, 50% to 55% are singletons. The treatment here: oral pan-JAK inhibitor, 5-10 mg twice daily.

The sequence derives from a human donor with alopecia areata. The sequences come from CD4+ T cells sorted from blood, collected at week 4, from a patient treated with tofacitinib. The V and J genes are TRBV19 and TRBJ2-7, with D perhaps TRBD1 or TRBD2 (5 bases each). The CDR3 sequence is CASSSLRDVAYEQYF. DNA of the CDR3: TGTGCCAGTAGCTCCTTAAGGGACGTCGCCTACGAGCAGTACTTC.